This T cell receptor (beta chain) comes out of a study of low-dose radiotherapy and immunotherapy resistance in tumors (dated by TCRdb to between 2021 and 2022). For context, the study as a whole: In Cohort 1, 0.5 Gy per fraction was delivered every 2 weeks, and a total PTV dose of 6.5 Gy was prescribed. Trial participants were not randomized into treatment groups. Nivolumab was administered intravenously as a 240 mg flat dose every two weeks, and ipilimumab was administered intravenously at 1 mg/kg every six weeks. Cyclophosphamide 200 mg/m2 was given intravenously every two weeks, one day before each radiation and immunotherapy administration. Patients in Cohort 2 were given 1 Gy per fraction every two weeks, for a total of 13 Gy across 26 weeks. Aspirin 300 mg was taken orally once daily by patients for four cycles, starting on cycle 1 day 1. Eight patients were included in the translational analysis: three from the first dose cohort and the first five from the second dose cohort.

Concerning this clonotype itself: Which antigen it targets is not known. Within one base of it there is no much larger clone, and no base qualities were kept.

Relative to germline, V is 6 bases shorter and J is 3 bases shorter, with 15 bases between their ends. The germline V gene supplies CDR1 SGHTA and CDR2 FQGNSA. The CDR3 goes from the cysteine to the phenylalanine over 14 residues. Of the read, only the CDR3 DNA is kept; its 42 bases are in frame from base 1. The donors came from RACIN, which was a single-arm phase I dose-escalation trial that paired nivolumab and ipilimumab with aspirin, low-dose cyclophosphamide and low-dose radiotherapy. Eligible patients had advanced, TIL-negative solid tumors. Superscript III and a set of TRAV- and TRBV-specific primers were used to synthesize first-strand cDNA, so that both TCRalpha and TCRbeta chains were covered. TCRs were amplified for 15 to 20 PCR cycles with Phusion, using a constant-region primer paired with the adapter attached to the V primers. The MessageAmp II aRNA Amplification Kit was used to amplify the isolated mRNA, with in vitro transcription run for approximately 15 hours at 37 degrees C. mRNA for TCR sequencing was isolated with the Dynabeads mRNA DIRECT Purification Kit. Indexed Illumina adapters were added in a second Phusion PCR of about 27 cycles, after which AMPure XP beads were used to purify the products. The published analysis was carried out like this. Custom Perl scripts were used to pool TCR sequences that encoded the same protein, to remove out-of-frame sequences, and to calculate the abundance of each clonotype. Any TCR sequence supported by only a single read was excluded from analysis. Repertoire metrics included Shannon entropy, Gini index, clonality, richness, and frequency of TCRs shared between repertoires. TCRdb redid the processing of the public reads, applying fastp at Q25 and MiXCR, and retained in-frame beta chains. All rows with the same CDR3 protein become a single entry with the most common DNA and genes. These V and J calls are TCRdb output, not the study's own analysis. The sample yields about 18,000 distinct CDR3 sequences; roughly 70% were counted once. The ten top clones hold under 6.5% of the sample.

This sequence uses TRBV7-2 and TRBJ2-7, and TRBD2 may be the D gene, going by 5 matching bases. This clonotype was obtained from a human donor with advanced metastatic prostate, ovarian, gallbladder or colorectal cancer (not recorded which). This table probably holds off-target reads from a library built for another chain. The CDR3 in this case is CASRQGSSYYEQYF. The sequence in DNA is TGTGCCAGCAGACAAGGGTCTAGCTACTACGAGCAGTACTTC.